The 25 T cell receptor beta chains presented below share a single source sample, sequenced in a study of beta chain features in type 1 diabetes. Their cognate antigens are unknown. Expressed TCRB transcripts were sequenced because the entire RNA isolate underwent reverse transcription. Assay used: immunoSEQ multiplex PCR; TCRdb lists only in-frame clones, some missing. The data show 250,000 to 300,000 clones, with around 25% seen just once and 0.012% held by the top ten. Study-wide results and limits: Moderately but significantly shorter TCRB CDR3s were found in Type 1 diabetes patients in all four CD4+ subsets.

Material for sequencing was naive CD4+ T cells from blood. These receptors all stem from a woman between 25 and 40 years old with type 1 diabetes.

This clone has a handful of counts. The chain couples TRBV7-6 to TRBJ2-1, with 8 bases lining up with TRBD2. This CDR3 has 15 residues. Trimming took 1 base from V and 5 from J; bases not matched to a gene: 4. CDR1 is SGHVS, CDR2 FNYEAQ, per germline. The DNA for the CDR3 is TGTGCCAGCAGCTTAGATGCCGGGGGGGACAATGAGCAGTTCTTC. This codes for CASSLDAGGDNEQFF.

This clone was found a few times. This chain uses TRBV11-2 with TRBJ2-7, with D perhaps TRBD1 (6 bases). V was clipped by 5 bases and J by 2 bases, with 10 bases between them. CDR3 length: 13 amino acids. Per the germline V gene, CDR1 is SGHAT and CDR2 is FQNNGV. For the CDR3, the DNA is TGTGCCAGCAGCAGGGACAACACCTACGAGCAGTACTTC. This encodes CASSRDNTYEQYF.

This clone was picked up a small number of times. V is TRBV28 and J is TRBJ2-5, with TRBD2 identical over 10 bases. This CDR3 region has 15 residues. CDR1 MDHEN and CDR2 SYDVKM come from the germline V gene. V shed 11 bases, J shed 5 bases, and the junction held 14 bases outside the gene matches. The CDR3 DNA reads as TGTGCCCTCCAGAGTGGGCTAGCGGGAGTGGAGACCCAGTACTTC. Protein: CALQSGLAGVETQYF.

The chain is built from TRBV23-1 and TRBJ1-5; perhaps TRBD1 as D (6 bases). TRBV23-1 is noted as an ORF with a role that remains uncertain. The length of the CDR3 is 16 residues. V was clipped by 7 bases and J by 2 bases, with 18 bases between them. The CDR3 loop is CASNTVQGIGNQPQHF. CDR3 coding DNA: TGCGCCAGCAACACCGTACAGGGTATCGGCAATCAGCCCCAGCATTTT.

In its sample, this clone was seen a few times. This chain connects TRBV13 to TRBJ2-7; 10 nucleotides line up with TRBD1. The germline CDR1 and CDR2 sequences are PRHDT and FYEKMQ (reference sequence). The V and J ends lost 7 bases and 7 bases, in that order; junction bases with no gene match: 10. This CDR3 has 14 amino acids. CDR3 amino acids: CASTTGTGAREQYF. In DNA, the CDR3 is TGTGCCAGCACCACCGGGACAGGGGCGCGAGAGCAGTACTTC.

CDR3 DNA sequence: TGTGCCAGCTGCCAAGGGGAAGAGACCCAGTACTTC. Translating gives CASCQGEETQYF. This chain uses TRBV7-9 with TRBJ2-5; a possible D gene is TRBD1 (5 bases). V was trimmed by 8 bases and J by 3 bases, leaving 10 bases between them. Per the germline V gene, CDR1 is SEHNR and CDR2 is FQNEAQ (reference sequence). This CDR3 has 12 amino acids.

CDR3 loop: CASSKGTGGYYEQYF. For the CDR3, the DNA is TGTGCCAGCAGCAAAGGGACAGGGGGTTACTATGAGCAGTACTTC. V and J are TRBV21-1 and TRBJ2-7; the D segment call TRBD1 is taken from the table without a DNA check. TRBV21-1 constitutes a pseudogene. The CDR3 extends over 15 amino acids.

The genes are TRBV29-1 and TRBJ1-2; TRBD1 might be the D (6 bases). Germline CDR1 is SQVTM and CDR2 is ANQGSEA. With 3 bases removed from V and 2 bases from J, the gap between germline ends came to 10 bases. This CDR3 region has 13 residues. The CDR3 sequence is CSVDPGGNYGYTF. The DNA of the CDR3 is TGCAGCGTTGATCCGGGGGGCAACTATGGCTACACCTTC.

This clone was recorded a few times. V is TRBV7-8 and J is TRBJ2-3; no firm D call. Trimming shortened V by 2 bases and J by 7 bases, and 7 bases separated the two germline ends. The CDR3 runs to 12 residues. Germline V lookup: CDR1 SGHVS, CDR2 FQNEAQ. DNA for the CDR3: TGTGCCAGCAGCTTACCTACCAATACGCAGTATTTT. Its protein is CASSLPTNTQYF. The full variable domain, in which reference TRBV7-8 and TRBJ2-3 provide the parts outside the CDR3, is GAGVSQSPRYKVAKRGQDVALRCDPISGHVSLFWYQQALGQGPEFLTYFQNEAQLDKSGLPSDRFFAERPEGSVSTLKIQRTQQEDSAVYLCASSLPTNTQYFGPGTRLTVL.

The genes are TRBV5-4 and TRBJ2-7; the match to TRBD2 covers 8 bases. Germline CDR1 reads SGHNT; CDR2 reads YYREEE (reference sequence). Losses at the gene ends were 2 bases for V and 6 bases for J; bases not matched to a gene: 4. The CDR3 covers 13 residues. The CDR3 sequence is CASSFREGLEQYF. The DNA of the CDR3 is TGTGCCAGCAGCTTTCGGGAGGGACTCGAGCAGTACTTC.

The CDR3 nucleotides are TGTGCCAGCAGTGAACAAGTCAATCAGCCCCAGCATTTT. It translates to CASSEQVNQPQHF. The chain couples TRBV6-4 to TRBJ1-5; D gene ambiguous. Germline lookup yields CDR1 MRHNA and CDR2 SNTAGT. V dropped 3 bases and J dropped 3 bases, with 6 bases sitting between them. This CDR3 has 13 amino acids.

CDR3 in amino acids: CASSPRLAAQETQYF. The DNA of the CDR3 is TGTGCCAGCAGCCCGAGACTAGCGGCTCAAGAGACCCAGTACTTC. The rearrangement links TRBV11-2 to TRBJ2-5; 9 nucleotides match TRBD2. V lost 5 bases, J lost 2 bases, and 6 bases stayed unmatched. The CDR3 extends over 15 amino acids. The V gene's germline CDR1 is SGHAT and CDR2 FQNNGV.

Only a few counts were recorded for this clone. CDR3 nucleotides: TGCGCCAGCAGCCAAGTCCCGAGACAGGGGGCGCGTCAGCCCCAGCATTTT. It yields the protein CASSQVPRQGARQPQHF. The chain couples TRBV4-1 to TRBJ1-5; TRBD1 aligns across 10 bases. This CDR3 contains 17 residues. V lost 1 base to trimming and J lost 6 bases; unmatched junction nucleotides: 9. Per the germline V gene, CDR1 is MGHRA and CDR2 is YSYEKL.

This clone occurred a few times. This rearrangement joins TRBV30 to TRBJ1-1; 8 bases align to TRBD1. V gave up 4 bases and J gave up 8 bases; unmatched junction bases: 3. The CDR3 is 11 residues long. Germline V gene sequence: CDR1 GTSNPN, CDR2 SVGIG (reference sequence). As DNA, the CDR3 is TGTGCCTGGATGACAGGGGTGGAAGCTTTCTTT. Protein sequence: CAWMTGVEAFF.

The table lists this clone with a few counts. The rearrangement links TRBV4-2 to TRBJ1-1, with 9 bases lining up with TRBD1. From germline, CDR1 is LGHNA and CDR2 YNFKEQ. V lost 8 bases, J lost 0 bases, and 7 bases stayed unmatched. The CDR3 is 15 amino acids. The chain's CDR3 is CASSGTGRLNTEAFF. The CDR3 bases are TGTGCCAGCTCGGGGACAGGGAGGCTGAACACTGAAGCTTTCTTT.

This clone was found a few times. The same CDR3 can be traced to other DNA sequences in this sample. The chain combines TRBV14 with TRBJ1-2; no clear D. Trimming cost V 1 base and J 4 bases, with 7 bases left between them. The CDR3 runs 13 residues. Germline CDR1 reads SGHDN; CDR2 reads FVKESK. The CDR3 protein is CASSQVYSYGYTF. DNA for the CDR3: TGTGCCAGCAGCCAAGTTTACAGCTATGGCTACACCTTC.

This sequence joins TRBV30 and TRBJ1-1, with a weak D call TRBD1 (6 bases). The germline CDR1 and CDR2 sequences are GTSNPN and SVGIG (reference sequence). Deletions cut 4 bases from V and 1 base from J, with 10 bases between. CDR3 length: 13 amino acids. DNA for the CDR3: TGTGCCTGGATAAGGACAGCGAACACTGAAGCTTTCTTT. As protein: CAWIRTANTEAFF.

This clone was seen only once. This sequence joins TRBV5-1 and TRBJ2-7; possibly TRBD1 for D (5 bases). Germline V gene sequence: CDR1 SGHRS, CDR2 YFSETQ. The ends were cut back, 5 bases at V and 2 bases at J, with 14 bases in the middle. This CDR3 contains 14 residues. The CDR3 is CASRLTDTTYEQYF. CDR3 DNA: TGCGCCAGCAGACTAACGGACACCACCTACGAGCAGTACTTC. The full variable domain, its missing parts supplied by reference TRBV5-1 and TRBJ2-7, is KAGVTQTPRYLIKTRGQQVTLSCSPISGHRSVSWYQQTPGQGLQFLFEYFSETQRNKGNFPGRFSGRQFSNSRSEMNVSTLELGDSALYLCASRLTDTTYEQYFGPGTRLTVT.

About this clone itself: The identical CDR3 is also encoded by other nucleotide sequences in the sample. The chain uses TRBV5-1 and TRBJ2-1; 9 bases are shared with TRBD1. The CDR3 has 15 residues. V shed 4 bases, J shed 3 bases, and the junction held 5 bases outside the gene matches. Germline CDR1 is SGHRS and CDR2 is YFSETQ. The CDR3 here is CASSDPGQGYNEQFF. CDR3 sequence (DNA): TGCGCCAGCAGCGATCCGGGACAGGGCTACAATGAGCAGTTCTTC. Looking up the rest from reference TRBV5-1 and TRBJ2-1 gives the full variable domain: KAGVTQTPRYLIKTRGQQVTLSCSPISGHRSVSWYQQTPGQGLQFLFEYFSETQRNKGNFPGRFSGRQFSNSRSEMNVSTLELGDSALYLCASSDPGQGYNEQFFGPGTRLTVL.

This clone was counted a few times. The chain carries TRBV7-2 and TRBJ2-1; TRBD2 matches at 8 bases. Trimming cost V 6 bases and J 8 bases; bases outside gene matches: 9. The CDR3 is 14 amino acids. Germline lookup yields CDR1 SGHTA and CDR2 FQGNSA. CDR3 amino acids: CASRPGLVVDEQFF. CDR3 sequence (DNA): TGTGCCAGCAGACCGGGACTAGTGGTGGATGAGCAGTTCTTC.

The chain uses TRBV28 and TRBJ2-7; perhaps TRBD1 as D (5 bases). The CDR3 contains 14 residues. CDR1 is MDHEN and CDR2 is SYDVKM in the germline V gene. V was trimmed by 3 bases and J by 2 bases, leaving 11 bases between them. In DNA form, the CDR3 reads TGTGCCAGCAGTTTTTTGGGGCTTACCTACGAGCAGTACTTC. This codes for CASSFLGLTYEQYF.

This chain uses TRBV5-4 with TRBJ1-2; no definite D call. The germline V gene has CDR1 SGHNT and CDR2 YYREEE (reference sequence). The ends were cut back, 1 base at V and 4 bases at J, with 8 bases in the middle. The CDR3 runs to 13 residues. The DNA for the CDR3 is TGTGCCAGCAGCTTGACGAGTTCCTATGGCTACACCTTC. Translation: CASSLTSSYGYTF.

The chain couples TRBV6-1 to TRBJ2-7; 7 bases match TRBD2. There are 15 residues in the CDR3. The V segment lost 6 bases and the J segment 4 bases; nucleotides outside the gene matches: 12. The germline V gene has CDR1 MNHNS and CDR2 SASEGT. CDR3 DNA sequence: TGTGCCAGCAGAGACCATGCGGGAGTAGGGTACGAGCAGTACTTC. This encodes CASRDHAGVGYEQYF.

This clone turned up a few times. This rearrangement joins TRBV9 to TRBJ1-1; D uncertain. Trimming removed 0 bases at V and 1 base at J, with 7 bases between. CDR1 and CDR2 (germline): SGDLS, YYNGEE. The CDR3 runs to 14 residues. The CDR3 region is CASSVERWNTEAFF. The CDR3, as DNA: TGTGCCAGCAGCGTAGAGCGGTGGAACACTGAAGCTTTCTTT.

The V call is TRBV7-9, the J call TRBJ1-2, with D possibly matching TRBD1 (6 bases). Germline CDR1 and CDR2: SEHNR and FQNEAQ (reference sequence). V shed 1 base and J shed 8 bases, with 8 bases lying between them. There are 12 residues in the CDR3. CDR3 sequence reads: CASSLVDSGYTF. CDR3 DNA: TGTGCCAGCAGCTTAGTGGACAGCGGCTACACCTTC. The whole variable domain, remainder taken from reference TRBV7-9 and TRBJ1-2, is DTGVSQNPRHKITKRGQNVTFRCDPISEHNRLYWYRQTLGQGPEFLTYFQNEAQLEKSRLLSDRFSAERPKGSFSTLEIQRTEQGDSAMYLCASSLVDSGYTFGSGTRLTVV.